The 8 T cell receptor beta chains given below trace back to one sample, sequenced in a study of CD8 T cells in ankylosing spondylitis. From the 5' RACE reads, TCRdb called clonotypes with MiXCR, one entry per CDR3 protein. This repertoire shows tens of thousands of distinct CDR3 sequences, 27% found once; its top ten account for less than 60%. Sequenced material: blood, either unsorted or a sorted T cell fraction (not recorded which). These receptor sequences come from a male donor with ankylosing spondylitis or in good health (not recorded which).

This clonotype was detected a few times. The J gene is TRBJ1-1, the V gene TRBV5-1, with D possibly being TRBD1 (5 bases). The CDR3 loop spans 15 amino acids. Germline V lookup: CDR1 SGHRS, CDR2 YFSETQ. The germline V and J ends were trimmed by 0 bases and 8 bases, with 17 bases remaining between them. Here the CDR3 DNA reads TGCGCCAGCAGCTTGGACATCAGGGATTCAGGAGAAGCTTTCTTT. Its translation: CASSLDIRDSGEAFF.

The gene calls are TRBV7-8 and TRBJ1-4; D gene ambiguous. The germline V gene has CDR1 SGHVS and CDR2 FQNEAQ. CDR3 size: 14 residues. Trimming pared 5 bases from V and 6 bases from J, leaving 13 bases between. CDR3 sequence reads: CASSPGRRDEKLFF. CDR3 DNA sequence: TGTGCCAGCAGCCCAGGACGGCGGGATGAAAAACTGTTTTTT.

A note on this clonotype: One end of the junction varies from germline; a read error may be responsible. The chain couples TRBV7-7 to TRBJ2-5; 8 bases map to TRBD1. The CDR3 is made up of 13 amino acids. Germline CDR1 reads SSHAT; CDR2 reads FNYEAQ (reference sequence). CDR3 coding DNA: TGTGCTAGCAGCACGGACAGGGAAGAGACCCAGTACTTC. Encoded protein: CASSTDREETQYF.

This clonotype was counted only a few times. This sequence joins TRBV20-1 and TRBJ2-3; 10 bases agree with TRBD2. Germline V gene sequence: CDR1 DFQATT, CDR2 SNEGSKA (reference sequence). Unmatched junction bases numbered 7, after V lost 6 bases and J lost 1 base. The CDR3 is 15 residues long. CDR3 sequence: CSAITSGDRTDTQYF. The CDR3 DNA is TGCAGTGCAATTACTAGCGGGGACCGCACAGATACGCAGTATTTT.

This clonotype was detected only a few times. The rearrangement uses TRBV18 and TRBJ2-7; 8 nucleotides align to TRBD1. V dropped 6 bases and J dropped 4; count of bases not matched to a gene: 5. This CDR3 contains 13 residues. Germline CDR1 reads KGHSH; CDR2 reads LQKENI. CDR3 in DNA: TGTGCCAGCTCCCGACAGGGGTTATACGAGCAGTACTTC. It codes for CASSRQGLYEQYF.

This clonotype was counted only a few times. This sequence joins TRBV5-1 and TRBJ1-6; no clear D gene. Germline CDR1 SGHRS, CDR2 YFSETQ. The CDR3 totals 14 residues. V gave up 0 bases and J gave up 9 bases, with 10 bases separating them. The CDR3 loop reads CASSLATDGSPLHF. CDR3 DNA sequence: TGCGCCAGCAGCTTGGCCACGGACGGTTCACCCCTCCACTTT.

CDR3 sequence: CSAPSGTVAQETQYF. In nucleotides, the CDR3 is TGCAGCGCCCCTTCCGGGACAGTCGCCCAAGAGACCCAGTACTTC. The J gene is TRBJ2-5, the V gene TRBV29-1, with TRBD1 identical over 7 bases. The CDR3 extends over 15 amino acids. Germline CDR1 reads SQVTM; CDR2 reads ANQGSEA. The J segment lost 1 base and the V segment lost 7 bases, leaving 12 bases of the junction unmatched.

The V and J genes are TRBV5-1 and TRBJ2-7; TRBD1 matches 8 bases. The V gene's germline CDR1 is SGHRS and CDR2 YFSETQ. This CDR3 spans 16 amino acids. Trimming cost V 2 bases and J 0 bases; bases outside gene matches: 7. In DNA, the CDR3 is TGCGCCAGCAGCTTCGACAGGGGCGTCATCTCCTACGAGCAGTACTTC. This sequence encodes CASSFDRGVISYEQYF.